This T cell receptor (beta chain) was retrieved from a study of CD8 T cells in ankylosing spondylitis. Study-wide results and limits: What appeared characteristic of ankylosing spondylitis blood was a TCR beta motif of eight highly homologous variants. Matched ankylosing spondylitis synovial fluid reportedly showed significant enrichment of disease-linked clones.

Quantitative barcoded 5'-RACE was used to prepare TCR beta libraries. TCRdb itself ran the 5' RACE reads through MiXCR, one entry per CDR3 protein. The sample lists about 210,000 distinct CDR3 sequences; about 6.7% were seen once. V was cut by 10 bases and J by 5 bases, with 14 bases left in between. Per the germline V gene, CDR1 is SNHLY and CDR2 is FYNNEI. There are 12 residues in the CDR3. This clonotype occurred many times. No antigen is known for it. The chain combines TRBV2 with TRBJ1-2; D call uncertain. This clonotype was sampled from a male donor with ankylosing spondylitis. The sample taken for sequencing was blood, either unsorted or a sorted T cell fraction (not recorded which). The CDR3 reads CATPIGRYGYTF. In DNA form, the CDR3 reads TGTGCCACCCCGATCGGACGGTATGGCTACACCTTC.